This T cell receptor (beta chain) was sequenced in a study of shared clonotypes between healthy human individuals. TCRdb keeps only in-frame clones here, not all; method: immunoSEQ multiplex PCR. Of around 940,000 clones detected, 76% appear once; the ten largest clones hold about 1.5%. Per germline, CDR1 SGHTA and CDR2 FQGNSA. The CDR3 runs 15 residues. Unmatched junction bases numbered 7, after V lost 3 bases and J lost 10 bases. Sequenced sample: memory CD4+ T cells sorted from blood. The subset here: CD45RA-negative fraction. The source is a young man in good health. The chain employs TRBV7-2 and TRBJ1-6, with TRBD1 matching 9 bases. The DNA of the CDR3 is TGTGCCAGCAGCTTCTCCGGGACAGGGCAATCACCCCTCCACTTT. This gives the protein CASSFSGTGQSPLHF.